Included here is one T cell receptor (beta chain) sequence, with context. Germline-derived CDR1 and CDR2 are MNHEY and SMNVEV (reference sequence). This CDR3 spans 16 amino acids. Between the trimmed V and J ends, which lost 5 bases and 5 bases, there was a span of 18 bases. It was during active infection that Seattle patients were enrolled and then longitudinally followed. Per the authors' pipeline: Estimated nucleated cell counts came from reference gene primer amplification. This table comes from immunoSEQ multiplex PCR, and its TCRdb copy is limited to in-frame clones, with some not included. V and J calls and clone size are given by that table; D and trimming were obtained from the DNA. This table holds 150,000 or so clones, approximately 85% found once. These data originate in a study of blood T cell repertoires in COVID-19. Background on the study: The analysed material was cDNA or gDNA that came from T cells, B-cell-depleted T cells, or PBMCs.

Sequencing used peripheral blood. This sequence was found in a man between 60 and 75 years old with COVID-19, enrolled during active disease. The chain couples TRBV27 to TRBJ1-4; D not resolved. CDR3 coding DNA: TGTGCCAGCAGTCCTGGGAGCGGCCTCACAAATGAAAAACTGTTTTTT. Its protein product is CASSPGSGLTNEKLFF. Based on the CDR3 plus reference TRBV27 and TRBJ1-4, the full variable domain is EAQVTQNPRYLITVTGKKLTVTCSQNMNHEYMSWYRQDPGLGLRQIYYSMNVEVTDKGDVPEGYKVSRKEKRNFPLILESPSPNQTSLYFCASSPGSGLTNEKLFFGSGTQLSVL.